A selection of T cell receptor beta chains follows, all from one sample in a study of blood T cell repertoires in COVID-19. Repertoires were generated with immunoSEQ multiplex PCR, while TCRdb's copy carries only in-frame clones and drops some. Of roughly 97,000 clones listed, less than 95% were seen once; the top ten hold less than 2%. The sample comprised peripheral blood. These receptors were taken from a man in his 60s with acute or convalescent COVID-19. Each CDR3 is given with its conserved first and last residue. D genes are given only for firm matches. Some rows have no size entry. The others give once, few or many, or a class for an expanded clone.

cdr3_aa: CASSTPPGTGNNQPQHF
cdr3_nt: TGTGCCAGTAGTACCCCACCGGGGACAGGGAACAATCAGCCCCAGCATTTT
clone_size: .
d_call: TRBD1
v_call: TRBV19
j_call: TRBJ1-5

cdr3_aa: CATAPSHPSGQPQHF
cdr3_nt: TGTGCCACCGCCCCGAGCCATCCTTCGGGGCAGCCCCAGCATTTT
clone_size: .
d_call: .
v_call: TRBV15
j_call: TRBJ1-5

cdr3_aa: CASSRTSGEQYF
cdr3_nt: TGTGCCAGCAGTCGGACCTCAGGGGAGCAGTACTTC
clone_size: once
d_call: .
v_call: TRBV6-5
j_call: TRBJ2-7

cdr3_aa: CASSNATNHGYTF
cdr3_nt: TGTGCCAGCAGCAACGCCACAAACCATGGCTACACCTTC
clone_size: .
d_call: .
v_call: TRBV6-5
j_call: TRBJ1-2

cdr3_aa: CASSFNTLDSGSEAFF
cdr3_nt: TGTGCCAGCAGCTTCAATACCCTGGACAGCGGATCTGAAGCTTTCTTT
clone_size: .
d_call: .
v_call: TRBV13
j_call: TRBJ1-1

cdr3_aa: CASSFPGQGNTEAFF
cdr3_nt: TGTGCCAGCAGCTTTCCGGGACAGGGGAACACTGAAGCTTTCTTT
clone_size: .
d_call: TRBD1
v_call: TRBV28
j_call: TRBJ1-1

cdr3_aa: CASTEGTQNTEAFF
cdr3_nt: TGTGCCAGCACTGAAGGGACACAGAACACTGAAGCTTTCTTT
clone_size: .
d_call: .
v_call: TRBV2
j_call: TRBJ1-1

cdr3_aa: CASSRGQGSVGQFF
cdr3_nt: TGTGCCAGCAGCCGAGGACAGGGATCAGTCGGGCAGTTCTTC
clone_size: .
d_call: TRBD1
v_call: TRBV7-8
j_call: TRBJ2-1

cdr3_aa: CASSPFTGGGYTF
cdr3_nt: TGTGCCAGCAGTCCGTTCACAGGGGGTGGCTACACCTTC
clone_size: .
d_call: TRBD1
v_call: TRBV12-3/TRBV12-4
j_call: TRBJ1-2

cdr3_aa: CASSQGQVFGSNQPQHF
cdr3_nt: TGTGCCAGCAGCCAGGGACAGGTATTTGGGAGCAATCAGCCCCAGCATTTT
clone_size: .
d_call: TRBD1
v_call: TRBV3-1/TRBV3-2
j_call: TRBJ1-5

cdr3_aa: CASSTQVNTEAFF
cdr3_nt: TGTGCCAGTAGTACACAGGTAAACACTGAAGCTTTCTTT
clone_size: .
d_call: .
v_call: TRBV19
j_call: TRBJ1-1

cdr3_aa: CASSPDGGEGYGYTF
cdr3_nt: TGCGCCAGCAGCCCCGATGGTGGGGAGGGGTATGGCTACACCTTC
clone_size: .
d_call: .
v_call: TRBV5-1
j_call: TRBJ1-2

cdr3_aa: CASSLAGGGAYGYTF
cdr3_nt: TGTGCCAGCAGCTTGGCCGGAGGGGGGGCCTATGGCTACACCTTC
clone_size: .
d_call: .
v_call: TRBV5-6
j_call: TRBJ1-2

cdr3_aa: CASSRRAGALYTGELFF
cdr3_nt: TGTGCCAGCAGCCGGAGGGCGGGGGCCCTATACACCGGGGAGCTGTTTTTT
clone_size: .
d_call: .
v_call: TRBV7-2
j_call: TRBJ2-2

cdr3_aa: CAWGGQANVLTF
cdr3_nt: TGTGCCTGGGGCGGACAGGCCAACGTCCTGACTTTC
clone_size: .
d_call: .
v_call: TRBV30
j_call: TRBJ2-6

cdr3_aa: CASSQGRGYDGYTF
cdr3_nt: TGTGCCAGCAGCCAAGGGAGGGGATACGATGGCTACACCTTC
clone_size: .
d_call: .
v_call: TRBV3-1/TRBV3-2
j_call: TRBJ1-2

cdr3_aa: CASSWGQGMLHF
cdr3_nt: TGCGCCAGCAGCTGGGGACAGGGAATGCTCCACTTT
clone_size: .
d_call: TRBD1
v_call: TRBV5-1
j_call: TRBJ1-6

cdr3_aa: CASSFMASGYNEQFF
cdr3_nt: TGTGCCAGCAGCTTCATGGCTAGCGGATACAATGAGCAGTTCTTC
clone_size: .
d_call: TRBD2
v_call: TRBV5-4
j_call: TRBJ2-1

cdr3_aa: CASSWRIGNGELFF
cdr3_nt: TGTGCCAGCAGCTGGAGGATCGGTAATGGGGAGCTGTTTTTT
clone_size: .
d_call: .
v_call: TRBV5-6
j_call: TRBJ2-2

cdr3_aa: CASSLGLAGGPPRNEQFF
cdr3_nt: TGTGCCAGCAGTCTCGGACTAGCGGGGGGGCCGCCCCGCAATGAGCAGTTCTTC
clone_size: .
d_call: TRBD2
v_call: TRBV6-6
j_call: TRBJ2-1

cdr3_aa: CASSQQGGTEGAFF
cdr3_nt: TGCGCCAGCAGCCAACAAGGAGGGACGGAGGGAGCTTTCTTT
clone_size: .
d_call: .
v_call: TRBV4-1
j_call: TRBJ1-1

cdr3_aa: CASSPAGGDSPLHF
cdr3_nt: TGTGCCAGCTCCCCCGCAGGAGGGGATTCACCCCTCCACTTT
clone_size: .
d_call: .
v_call: TRBV18
j_call: TRBJ1-6

cdr3_aa: CASRSGTGVVHEQYF
cdr3_nt: TGTGCCAGCAGGTCCGGGACAGGGGTCGTCCACGAGCAGTACTTC
clone_size: .
d_call: TRBD1
v_call: TRBV28
j_call: TRBJ2-7